This T cell receptor (beta chain) was identified in a study of T-cell memory formation after mild COVID-19. The study's findings and limits: Detection of some responders pre-infection suggested pre-existing cross-reactive memory T cells participated.

Comment on this clonotype: Its target is not known.

Germline assignment: CDR1 SQVTM and CDR2 ANQGSEA. This CDR3 region has 13 residues. V lost 3 bases to trimming and J lost 7 bases; unmatched junction nucleotides: 8. TCRdb reprocessed the 5' RACE reads via MiXCR and lists one record per CDR3 protein. The sample consists of hundreds of thousands of distinct CDR3 sequences, 15% to 20% of them appearing once. Sequences were obtained from PBMCs or a T cell subset sorted from them (not recorded which). The receptor's source is a man aged 18 to 29 who had mild COVID-19 (a few samples of this study predate the infection). Cell type and time point are not known. V and J are TRBV29-1 and TRBJ1-2, with 7 bases aligning to TRBD1. The CDR3 region is CSVDLDRATGYTF. CDR3 sequence (DNA): TGCAGCGTTGACCTTGACAGGGCTACTGGCTACACCTTC.